The 12 T cell receptor beta chains below were found in one sample sequenced in a study of blood T cell repertoires in COVID-19. The data were produced by immunoSEQ multiplex PCR, yet TCRdb's version contains in-frame clones alone and is incomplete. The data contain about 250,000 clones, roughly 86% of them singletons. Sequencing was done on a sample of peripheral blood. The receptors stem from a woman aged 25 to 39 with acute or convalescent COVID-19.

With respect to this clone: The sample carries other DNA sequences with the same CDR3. The V call is TRBV9, the J call TRBJ1-4; maybe TRBD1 (5 bases). The V end was cut by 2 bases, the J end by 2 bases, with 7 bases between. This CDR3 comprises 14 residues. Per the germline V gene, CDR1 is SGDLS and CDR2 is YYNGEE. CDR3 DNA: TGTGCCAGCAGCGTGGGGGGTACTAATGAAAAACTGTTTTTT. It is translated as CASSVGGTNEKLFF.

This rearrangement joins TRBV30 to TRBJ1-2; a weak D match, TRBD1 (5 bases). The germline V and J ends were trimmed by 1 base and 0 bases, with 6 bases remaining between them. Germline V gene sequence: CDR1 GTSNPN, CDR2 SVGIG (reference sequence). The CDR3 extends over 13 amino acids. The CDR3 loop is CAWSGTPNYGYTF. In DNA, the CDR3 is TGTGCCTGGAGTGGGACACCTAACTATGGCTACACCTTC.

V gene TRBV18 combines with J gene TRBJ2-2; TRBD2 might be the D (6 bases). The CDR3 is 16 amino acids. Trimming took off 3 bases at V and 4 bases at J, with 15 bases between the two ends. Germline CDR1 reads KGHSH; CDR2 reads LQKENI. The CDR3 DNA follows: TGTGCCAGCTCACCGCAGGGAGGCGCAATCACCGGGGAGCTGTTTTTT. This codes for CASSPQGGAITGELFF. Variable domain in full (rest from reference TRBV18 and TRBJ2-2): NAGVMQNPRHLVRRRGQEARLRCSPMKGHSHVYWYRQLPEEGLKFMVYLQKENIIDESGMPKERFSAEFPKEGPSILRIQQVVRGDSAAYFCASSPQGGAITGELFFGEGSRLTVL.

This chain uses TRBV30 with TRBJ1-5, with D maybe TRBD1 (5 bases). Germline CDR1 reads GTSNPN; CDR2 reads SVGIG (reference sequence). Trimming stripped 2 bases from V and 2 bases from J, with 10 bases between. The CDR3 is 14 amino acids. The CDR3 loop reads CAWSKGLGNQPQHF. In DNA form, the CDR3 reads TGTGCCTGGAGTAAGGGACTTGGCAATCAGCCCCAGCATTTT.

This rearrangement joins TRBV10-3 to TRBJ2-7, with 9 bases lining up with TRBD1. CDR3 length equals 13 residues. Germline trimming cut 11 bases from V and 3 bases from J; bases unmatched to any gene: 8. CDR1 and CDR2 (germline): ENHRY, SYGVKD. CDR3 nucleotide sequence: TGTGCCGCAACCGGGACAGGGATCTACGAGCAGTACTTC. It yields the protein CAATGTGIYEQYF.

The chain uses TRBV5-8 and TRBJ2-7; 9 bases are shared with TRBD1. The CDR3 consists of 17 residues. V trimming: 4 bases; J trimming: 0 bases; junction bases outside the gene matches: 11. Germline values: CDR1 SGHTS, CDR2 YDEGEE. The CDR3 spells CASSTYPGQGNSYEQYF. CDR3 bases: TGTGCCAGCAGCACGTATCCGGGACAGGGAAACTCCTACGAGCAGTACTTC. The full variable domain, completed using reference TRBV5-8 and TRBJ2-7, is EAGVTQSPTHLIKTRGQQATLRCSPISGHTSVYWYQQALGLGLQFLLWYDEGEERNRGNFPPRFSGRQFPNYSSELNVNALELEDSALYLCASSTYPGQGNSYEQYFGPGTRLTVT.

The chain links TRBV29-1 to TRBJ2-7; 9 nucleotides align to TRBD1. This CDR3 region has 13 residues. V lost 3 bases and J lost 6; bases outside the gene matches: 6. In germline, CDR1 is SQVTM, CDR2 ANQGSEA. Written as DNA, the CDR3 is TGCAGCGTTGAGATTGACAGGGGGTTCGAGCAGTACTTC. Amino acid sequence: CSVEIDRGFEQYF.

This chain joins TRBV30 and TRBJ2-1; no clear D. The CDR3 extends over 12 amino acids. CDR1 and CDR2 (germline): GTSNPN, SVGIG (reference sequence). Trimming took off 5 bases at V and 0 bases at J, with 5 bases between the two ends. DNA for the CDR3: TGTGCCTGGGGGCGCTCCTACAATGAGCAGTTCTTC. Residues: CAWGRSYNEQFF.

This rearrangement joins TRBV5-5 to TRBJ2-1, with a tentative D call TRBD1 (6 bases). The germline CDR1 and CDR2 sequences are SGHKS and YYEKEE (reference sequence). Trimming took off 1 base at V and 0 bases at J, with 8 bases between the two ends. This CDR3 contains 15 residues. CDR3 bases: TGTGCCAGCAGCTTGACAGGGACCTCCTACAATGAGCAGTTCTTC. This gives the protein CASSLTGTSYNEQFF.

The genes are TRBV9 and TRBJ2-7; perhaps TRBD1 as D (5 bases). The CDR3 covers 14 residues. CDR1 is SGDLS, CDR2 YYNGEE, per germline. Trimming stripped 0 bases from V and 2 bases from J, with 9 bases between. The CDR3 here is CASSVDQGPYEQYF. CDR3 sequence (DNA): TGTGCCAGCAGCGTAGACCAGGGTCCCTACGAGCAGTACTTC.

This clone was observed once. Other DNA sequences in this specimen translate into the identical CDR3. The chain links TRBV3-1 (or the pseudogene TRBV3-2) to TRBJ2-7; 7 bases match TRBD2. The ends lost 0 bases at V and 1 base at J; junction bases unmatched: 3. Germline lookup yields CDR1 LGHDT and CDR2 YNNKEL (reference sequence). This CDR3 has 15 amino acids. CDR3 in amino acids: CASSQDPAGSYEQYF. As DNA, the CDR3 is TGTGCCAGCAGCCAAGATCCAGCGGGGTCCTACGAGCAGTACTTC.

This chain uses TRBV29-1 with TRBJ1-3, with D unresolved. The ends were cut back, 2 bases at V and 5 bases at J, with 7 bases in the middle. This CDR3 comprises 12 residues. Germline V gene lookup returns CDR1 SQVTM and CDR2 ANQGSEA. For the CDR3, the DNA is TGCAGCGTTGAACCCGGTCGAAACACCATATATTTT. Translating it yields CSVEPGRNTIYF.